This T cell receptor beta chain was documented in a study of post-analysis software for immune sequencing data (dated by TCRdb to between 2015 and 2017). Looking at the study overall: Disease courses on record covered relapsing-remitting, secondary progressive and progressive-relapsing multiple sclerosis, though some patients had no subtype annotation. A subset of samples was prepared in parallel using single-end sample barcoding, then pooled and co-amplified after Illumina adapter ligation. The patient repertoires were compared against 11 previously published healthy control repertoires obtained from donors aged 6 to 25 years. What the authors observed across the whole study: Compared with controls, multiple sclerosis patients had significantly lower normalized Chao1 diversity, a finding suggesting substantial peripheral T-cell clonal expansion. When samples were clustered directly using the F measure, samples prepared in the same batch co-clustered strongly, which prompted a batch-effect correction. A few TRBV segments, including TRBV5-6, TRBV5-1 and TRBV20-1, were significantly more frequent in patients than controls. The multiple sclerosis patient group was slightly younger than the control group.

CDR1 and CDR2, per the germline V gene, are SGDLS and YYNGEE. The CDR3 sequence holds 19 residues, the cysteine and phenylalanine included. Of the read, only the CDR3 DNA is kept; its 57 bases are in frame from base 1. Trimming removed 3 bases from V and 4 bases from J; the gene matches leave 13 bases unexplained. Library generation was performed with PCR. These reads were obtained on an Illumina HiSeq 2500. To reduce PCR and sequencing biases, unique molecular identifiers were built into the TCR beta cDNA libraries. Every 1 to 10 million input T cells yielded roughly 500,000 cDNA molecules, meaning each molecule approximated one T cell. Patient libraries were prepared and sequenced with the same protocol used for the earlier healthy control dataset. Within a given batch, samples were prepared together, multiplexed and sequenced on the same HiSeq lane. The source study handled its data this way. MIGEC handled the raw barcoded reads, throwing out single-read molecular identifier groups before consensus assembly and CDR3 extraction. VDJtools was used for post-analysis of the clonotype tables, and diversity was normalized by down-sampling every dataset to the size of the smallest sample. To correct batch-related cross-sample contamination, repertoire overlap clustering matched CDR3 amino acid sequences but not nucleotide sequences. TCRdb took the public reads, trimmed them with fastp at Q25, ran MiXCR for clone calling and kept in-frame beta chains. Merged by CDR3 protein, the rows form single entries marked with the most common genes and DNA. These V and J calls are TCRdb output, not the study's own analysis. Across this sample there are almost 700,000 distinct CDR3 sequences, with over 45% seen only once. Of the sample, about 11% is held by the ten largest clones.

To demonstrate the VDJtools post-analysis software, TCR beta repertoires were profiled from the peripheral blood of roughly 12 young patients with multiple sclerosis. The multiple sclerosis patients were children and adolescents ranging in age from roughly 6 to 15 years. This clonotype came up once. Its binding antigen is unknown. Within one base of it there is no much larger clone, and no base qualities were kept. Sequenced sample: blood. The receptor was isolated from a girl under 10 years old with multiple sclerosis. The sequence is built from TRBV9 and TRBJ2-3, and TRBD2 matches 14 of the central bases. For the CDR3, the sequence is CASSETSGRAVGGPDTQYF. Here is the DNA: TGTGCCAGCAGCGAGACTAGCGGGAGGGCCGTTGGAGGTCCAGATACGCAGTATTTT.